This TCR beta chain was identified during a study of T-cell memory formation after mild COVID-19. TCRdb reanalysed the 5' RACE reads using MiXCR and keeps one entry per CDR3 protein. The table lists about 150,000 distinct CDR3 sequences, 13% of them singletons, with about 3.3% in the top ten. The germline V gene has CDR1 SGHTA and CDR2 FQGNSA. The V end was cut by 5 bases, the J end by 7 bases, with 17 bases between. The CDR3 is 14 residues long. This clonotype occurred a few times. This TCR derives from a man younger than 30 who had mild COVID-19 (a few samples of this study predate the infection). Cell type and time point are not known. The rearrangement uses TRBV7-2 and TRBJ1-2; tentatively, D is TRBD1 (6 bases). The sample was PBMCs or a T cell subset sorted from them (not recorded which). CDR3 loop: CASSTYTGMTGYTF. The CDR3 region has the DNA TGTGCCAGCAGCACGTATACAGGGATGACTGGCTACACCTTC.